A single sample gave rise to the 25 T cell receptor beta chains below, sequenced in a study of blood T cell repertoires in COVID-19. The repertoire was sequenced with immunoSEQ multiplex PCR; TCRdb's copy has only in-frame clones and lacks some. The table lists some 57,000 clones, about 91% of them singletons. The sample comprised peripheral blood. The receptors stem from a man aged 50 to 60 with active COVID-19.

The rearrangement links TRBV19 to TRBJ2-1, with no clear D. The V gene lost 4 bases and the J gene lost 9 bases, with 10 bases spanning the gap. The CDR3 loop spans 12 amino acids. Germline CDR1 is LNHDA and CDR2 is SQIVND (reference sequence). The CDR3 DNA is TGTGCCAGTAGTACCCGAGCTAGTGAGCAGTTCTTC. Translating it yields CASSTRASEQFF.

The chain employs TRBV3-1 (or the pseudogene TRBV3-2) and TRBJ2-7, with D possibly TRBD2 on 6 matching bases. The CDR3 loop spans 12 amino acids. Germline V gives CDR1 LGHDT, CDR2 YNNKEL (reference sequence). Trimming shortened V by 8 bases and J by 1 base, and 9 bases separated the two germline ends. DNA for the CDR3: TGTGCCAGCGGGACTCAATCCTACGAGCAGTACTTC. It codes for CASGTQSYEQYF.

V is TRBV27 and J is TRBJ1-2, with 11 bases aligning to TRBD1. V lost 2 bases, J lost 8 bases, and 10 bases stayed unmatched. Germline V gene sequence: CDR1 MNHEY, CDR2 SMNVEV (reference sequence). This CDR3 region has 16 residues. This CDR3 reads CASSLRLGQGVGGYTF. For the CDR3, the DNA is TGTGCCAGCAGTTTAAGACTGGGACAGGGGGTGGGAGGCTACACCTTC.

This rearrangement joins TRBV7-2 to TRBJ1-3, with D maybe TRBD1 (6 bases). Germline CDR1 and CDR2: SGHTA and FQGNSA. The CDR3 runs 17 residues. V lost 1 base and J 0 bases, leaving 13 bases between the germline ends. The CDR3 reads CASSLEATGISGNTIYF. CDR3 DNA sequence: TGTGCCAGCAGCTTAGAGGCGACAGGTATCTCTGGAAACACCATATATTTT.

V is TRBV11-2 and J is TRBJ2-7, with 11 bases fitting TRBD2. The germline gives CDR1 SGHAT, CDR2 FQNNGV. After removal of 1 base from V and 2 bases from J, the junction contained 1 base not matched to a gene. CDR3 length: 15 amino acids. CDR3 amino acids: CASSLGLAGPYEQYF. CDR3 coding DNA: TGTGCCAGCAGCTTAGGACTAGCGGGGCCCTACGAGCAGTACTTC. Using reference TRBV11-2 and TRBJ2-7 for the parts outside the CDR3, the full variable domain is EAGVAQSPRYKIIEKRQSVAFWCNPISGHATLYWYQQILGQGPKLLIQFQNNGVVDDSQLPKDRFSAERLKGVDSTLKIQPAKLEDSAVYLCASSLGLAGPYEQYFGPGTRLTVT.

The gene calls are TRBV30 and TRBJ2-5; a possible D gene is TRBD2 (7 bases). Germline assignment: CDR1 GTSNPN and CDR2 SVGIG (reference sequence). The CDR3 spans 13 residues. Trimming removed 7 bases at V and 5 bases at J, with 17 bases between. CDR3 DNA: TGTGCCTTTGGACTAGGGGGTACGGAGACCCAGTACTTC. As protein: CAFGLGGTETQYF.

DNA for the CDR3: TGTGCCAGCAGTTCACCGGGACTAGCGGGGAATGAGCAGTTCTTC. This codes for CASSSPGLAGNEQFF. The rearrangement uses TRBV6-6 and TRBJ2-1, with TRBD2 identical over 13 bases. Looked up from germline, CDR1 is MNHNY and CDR2 is SVGAGI (reference sequence). The CDR3 covers 15 residues. J lost 7 bases, V lost 4 bases, and 4 bases had no gene match.

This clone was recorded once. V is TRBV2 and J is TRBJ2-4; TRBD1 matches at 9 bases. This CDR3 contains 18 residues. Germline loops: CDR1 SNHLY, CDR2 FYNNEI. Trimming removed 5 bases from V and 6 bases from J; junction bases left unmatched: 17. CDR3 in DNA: TGTGCCAGCAGTCAAACCGGGACAGGGACCCAGTCCCCAAACATTCAGTACTTC. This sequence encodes CASSQTGTGTQSPNIQYF.

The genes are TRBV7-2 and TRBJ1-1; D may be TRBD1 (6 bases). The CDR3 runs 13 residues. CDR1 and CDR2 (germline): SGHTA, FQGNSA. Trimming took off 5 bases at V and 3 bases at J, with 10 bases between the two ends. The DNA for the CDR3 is TGTGCCAGCAGCCCCCAGGGGTACACTGAAGCTTTCTTT. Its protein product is CASSPQGYTEAFF.

This CDR3 reads CASSPLLRTGGSGTEAFF. CDR3 DNA sequence: TGTGCCAGCTCACCATTGCTCAGGACAGGGGGCTCAGGCACTGAAGCTTTCTTT. This chain links TRBV18 with TRBJ1-1; TRBD1 agrees at 11 bases. Germline V gene data show CDR1 as KGHSH and CDR2 as LQKENI. This CDR3 spans 18 amino acids. J was trimmed by 4 bases and V by 2 bases; bases with no gene match: 12.

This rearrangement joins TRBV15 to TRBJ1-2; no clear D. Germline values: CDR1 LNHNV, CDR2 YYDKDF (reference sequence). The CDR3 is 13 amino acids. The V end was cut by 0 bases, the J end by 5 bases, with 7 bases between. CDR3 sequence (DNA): TGTGCCACCAGCAGAGATAGTCTGTATGGCTACACCTTC. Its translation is CATSRDSLYGYTF.

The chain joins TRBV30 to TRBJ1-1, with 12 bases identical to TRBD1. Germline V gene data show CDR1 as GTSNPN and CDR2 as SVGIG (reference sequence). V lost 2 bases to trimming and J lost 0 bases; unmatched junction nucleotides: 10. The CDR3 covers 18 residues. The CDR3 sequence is CAWSPRDRGQYLNTEAFF. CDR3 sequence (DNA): TGTGCCTGGAGTCCCCGGGACAGGGGGCAATATCTGAACACTGAAGCTTTCTTT.

In DNA, the CDR3 is TGTGCCAGCAGCAGAAGGACAGGGCGGGTTTCAACCCACTATGGCTACACCTTC. Its translation: CASSRRTGRVSTHYGYTF. The chain links TRBV5-6 to TRBJ1-2, with 8 nucleotides matching TRBD1. Germline V gene lookup returns CDR1 SGHDT and CDR2 YYEEEE. V was clipped by 4 bases and J by 3 bases; unmatched bases: 17. The CDR3 totals 18 residues.

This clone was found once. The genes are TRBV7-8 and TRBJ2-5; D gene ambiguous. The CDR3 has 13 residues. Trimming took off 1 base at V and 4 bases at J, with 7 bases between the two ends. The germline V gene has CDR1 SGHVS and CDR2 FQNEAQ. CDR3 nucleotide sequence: TGTGCCAGCAGCTTAGATCTCCGAGAGACCCAGTACTTC. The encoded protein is CASSLDLRETQYF.

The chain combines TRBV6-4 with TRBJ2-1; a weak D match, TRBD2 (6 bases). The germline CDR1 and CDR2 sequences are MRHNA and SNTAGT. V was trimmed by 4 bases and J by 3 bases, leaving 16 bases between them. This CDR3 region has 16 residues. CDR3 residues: CASSGRGPRGYNEQFF. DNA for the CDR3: TGTGCCAGCAGTGGGAGGGGACCGCGGGGCTACAATGAGCAGTTCTTC.

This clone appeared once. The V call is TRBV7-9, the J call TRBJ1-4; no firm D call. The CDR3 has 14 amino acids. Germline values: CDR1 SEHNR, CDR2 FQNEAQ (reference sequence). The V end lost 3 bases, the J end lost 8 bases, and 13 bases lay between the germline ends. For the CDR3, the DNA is TGTGCCAGCAGCTTTTCAGGTCGGAACGAAAAACTGTTTTTT. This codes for CASSFSGRNEKLFF.

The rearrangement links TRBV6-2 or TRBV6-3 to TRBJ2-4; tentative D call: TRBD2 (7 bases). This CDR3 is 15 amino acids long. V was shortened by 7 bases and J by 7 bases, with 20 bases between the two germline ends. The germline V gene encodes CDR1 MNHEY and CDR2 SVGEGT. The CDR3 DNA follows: TGTGCCAGCAACCCCCGCGGTGGGGGGGCGAACATTCAGTACTTC. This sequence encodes CASNPRGGGANIQYF.

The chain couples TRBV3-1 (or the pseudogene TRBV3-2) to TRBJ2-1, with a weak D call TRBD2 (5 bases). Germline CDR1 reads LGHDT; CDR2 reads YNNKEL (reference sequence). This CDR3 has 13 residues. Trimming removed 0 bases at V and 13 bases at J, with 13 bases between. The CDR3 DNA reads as TGTGCCAGCAGCCAAGATACACTAGTCGTTCAGTTCTTC. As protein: CASSQDTLVVQFF.

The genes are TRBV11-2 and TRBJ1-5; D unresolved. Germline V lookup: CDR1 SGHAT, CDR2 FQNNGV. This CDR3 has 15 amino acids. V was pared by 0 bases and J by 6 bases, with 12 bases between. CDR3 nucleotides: TGTGCCAGCAGCTTAGATGGAGGCCCCGCTCAGCCCCAGCATTTT. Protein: CASSLDGGPAQPQHF. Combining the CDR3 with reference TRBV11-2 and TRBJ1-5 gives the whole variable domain EAGVAQSPRYKIIEKRQSVAFWCNPISGHATLYWYQQILGQGPKLLIQFQNNGVVDDSQLPKDRFSAERLKGVDSTLKIQPAKLEDSAVYLCASSLDGGPAQPQHFGDGTRLSIL.

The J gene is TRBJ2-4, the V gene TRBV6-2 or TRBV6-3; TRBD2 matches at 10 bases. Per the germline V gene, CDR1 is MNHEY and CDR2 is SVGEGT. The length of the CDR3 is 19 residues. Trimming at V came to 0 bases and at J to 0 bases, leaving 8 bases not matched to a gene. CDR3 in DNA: TGTGCCAGCAGTTACTCGACTAGCGGGCCCATCCTAGCCAAAAACATTCAGTACTTC. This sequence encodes CASSYSTSGPILAKNIQYF.

The CDR3 sequence: CASSLRTTRGYTF. In DNA form, the CDR3 reads TGTGCCAGCAGCCTCAGGACCACTAGAGGCTACACCTTC. This chain links TRBV11-3 with TRBJ1-2, with no clear D. Germline V gene sequence: CDR1 SGHNT, CDR2 YENEEA. The CDR3 has 13 residues. The V gene lost 5 bases and the J gene lost 8 bases, with 15 bases spanning the gap. The full variable domain, with the rest looked up from reference TRBV11-3 and TRBJ1-2, is EAGVVQSPRYKIIEKKQPVAFWCNPISGHNTLYWYLQNLGQGPELLIRYENEEAVDDSQLPKDRFSAERLKGVDSTLKIQPAELGDSAVYLCASSLRTTRGYTFGSGTRLTVV.

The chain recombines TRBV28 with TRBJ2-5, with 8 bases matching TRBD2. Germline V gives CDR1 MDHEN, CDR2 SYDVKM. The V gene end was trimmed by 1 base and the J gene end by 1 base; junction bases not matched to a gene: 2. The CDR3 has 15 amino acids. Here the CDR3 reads CASSLLAGTQETQYF. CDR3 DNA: TGTGCCAGCAGTTTATTAGCGGGGACCCAAGAGACCCAGTACTTC.

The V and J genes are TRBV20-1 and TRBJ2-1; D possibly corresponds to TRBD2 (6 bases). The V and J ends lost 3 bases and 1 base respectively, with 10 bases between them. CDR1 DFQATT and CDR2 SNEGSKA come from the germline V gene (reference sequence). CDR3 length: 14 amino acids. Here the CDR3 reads CSASSGTSYNEQFF. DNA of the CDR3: TGCAGTGCTAGTTCCGGGACTTCCTACAATGAGCAGTTCTTC.

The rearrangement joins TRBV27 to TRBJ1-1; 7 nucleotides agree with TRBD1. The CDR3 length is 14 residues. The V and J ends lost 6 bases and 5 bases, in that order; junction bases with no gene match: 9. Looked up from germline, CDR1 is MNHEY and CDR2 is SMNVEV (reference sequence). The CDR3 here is CASSQKQGRTEAFF. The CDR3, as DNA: TGTGCCAGCAGCCAGAAACAGGGGAGGACTGAAGCTTTCTTT.

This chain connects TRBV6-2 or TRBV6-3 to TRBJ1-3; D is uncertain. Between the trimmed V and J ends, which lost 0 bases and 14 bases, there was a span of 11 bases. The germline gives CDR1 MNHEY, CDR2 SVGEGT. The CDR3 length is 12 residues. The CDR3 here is CASSYSSRSVYF. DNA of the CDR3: TGTGCCAGCAGTTACTCTTCCAGGTCCGTATATTTT.